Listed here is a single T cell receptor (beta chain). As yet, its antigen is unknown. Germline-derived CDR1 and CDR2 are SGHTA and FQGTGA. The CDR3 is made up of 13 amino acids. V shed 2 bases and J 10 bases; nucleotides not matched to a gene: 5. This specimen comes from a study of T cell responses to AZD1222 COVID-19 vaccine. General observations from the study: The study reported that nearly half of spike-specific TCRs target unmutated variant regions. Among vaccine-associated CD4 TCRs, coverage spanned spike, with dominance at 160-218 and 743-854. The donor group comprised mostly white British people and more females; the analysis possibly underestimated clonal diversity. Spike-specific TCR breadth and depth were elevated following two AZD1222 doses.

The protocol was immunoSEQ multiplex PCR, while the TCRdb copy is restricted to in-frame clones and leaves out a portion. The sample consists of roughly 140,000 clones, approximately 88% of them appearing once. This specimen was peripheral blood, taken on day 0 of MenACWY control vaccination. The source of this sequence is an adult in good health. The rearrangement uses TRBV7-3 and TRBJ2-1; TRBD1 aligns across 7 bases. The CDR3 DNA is TGTGCCAGCAGCTTATTAAGGGACAGCGAGCAGTTCTTC. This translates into CASSLLRDSEQFF. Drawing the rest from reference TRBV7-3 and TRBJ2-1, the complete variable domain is GAGVSQTPSNKVTEKGKYVELRCDPISGHTALYWYRQSLGQGPEFLIYFQGTGAADDSGLPNDRFFAVRPEGSVSTLKIQRTERGDSAVYLCASSLLRDSEQFFGPGTRLTVL.